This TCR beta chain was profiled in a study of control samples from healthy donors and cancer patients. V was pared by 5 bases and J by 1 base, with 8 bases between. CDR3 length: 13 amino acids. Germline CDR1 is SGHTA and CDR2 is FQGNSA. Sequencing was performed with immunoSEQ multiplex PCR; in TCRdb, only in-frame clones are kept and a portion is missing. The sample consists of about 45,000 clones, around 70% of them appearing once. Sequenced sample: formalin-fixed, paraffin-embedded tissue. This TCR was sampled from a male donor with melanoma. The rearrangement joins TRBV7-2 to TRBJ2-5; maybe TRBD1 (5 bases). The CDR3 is CASSGRGQETQYF. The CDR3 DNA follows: TGTGCCAGCAGCGGAAGGGGCCAAGAGACCCAGTACTTC.